This T cell receptor (beta chain) is from a study of cytomegalovirus exposure and HLA in healthy donors. Primers: 60 Vbeta forward and 13 Jbeta reverse. Here immunoSEQ multiplex PCR was the method, and the copy in TCRdb shows in-frame clones only, minus some. The data show about 130,000 clones, around 82% seen once. In this sample, this clone turned up once. Antigen unknown. Findings of the study overall: Some public TCRs appeared in many individuals, while most sequences were rare. In a later analysis, a missense DCLRE1C variant was linked to TCR beta V- and J-gene trimming.

Sequenced material: PBMCs. The TCR comes from a man aged 35 to 55 in good health and CMV-seronegative.

In DNA, the CDR3 is TGTGCCAGCAGCCCACTAGCGGGGGAACGCTCTGGGGCCAACGTCCTGACTTTC. Amino acids: CASSPLAGERSGANVLTF. J is TRBJ2-6 and V is TRBV7-3; 11 bases are a match to TRBD2. With 5 bases clipped from V and 0 bases from J, the junction kept 6 bases outside the gene matches. Germline V gives CDR1 SGHTA, CDR2 FQGTGA. The CDR3 is 18 amino acids. The complete variable domain, with remaining parts taken from reference TRBV7-3 and TRBJ2-6, reads GAGVSQTPSNKVTEKGKYVELRCDPISGHTALYWYRQSLGQGPEFLIYFQGTGAADDSGLPNDRFFAVRPEGSVSTLKIQRTERGDSAVYLCASSPLAGERSGANVLTFGAGSRLTVL.